This TCR beta chain stems from a study of blood T cell repertoires in COVID-19. Study context: Sites in the United States, Italy and Spain provided acute and convalescent COVID-19 samples. Sources were T cells, B-cell-depleted T cells, or PBMCs; the material itself was cDNA or gDNA.

CDR3 size: 13 residues. Sequenced by immunoSEQ multiplex PCR; TCRdb stores in-frame clones only, minus some. Of around 150,000 clones in the sample, about 88% were seen once. This TCR derives from a human donor with COVID-19, enrolled during active disease. The donor label of this sample is uncertain. V usage is TRBV21-1 and J usage is TRBJ1-5; TRBD1 is taken as the D call from the table, unchecked against the DNA. TRBV21-1 is marked as a pseudogene. Sequencing was carried out using peripheral blood. The CDR3: CALRNRGNQPQHF. The CDR3 region has the DNA TGTGCCCTCCGAAACAGGGGCAATCAGCCCCAGCATTTT.